This T cell receptor beta chain was captured in a study of blood T cell repertoires in COVID-19. The V end was cut by 6 bases, the J end by 10 bases, with 10 bases between. The CDR3 extends over 11 amino acids. Germline CDR1 reads MNHEY; CDR2 reads SVGEGT. The table came from immunoSEQ multiplex PCR; TCRdb's copy has only in-frame clones and leaves some out. The data show about 68,000 clones, about 92% seen once. The chain uses TRBV6-2 or TRBV6-3 and TRBJ2-4; no definite D call. The origin of this receptor is a man in his fifties with COVID-19, enrolled during active disease. Sequenced: peripheral blood. Here the CDR3 DNA reads TGTGCCAGCAGCCAATACTATATTCAGTACTTC. It is translated as CASSQYYIQYF.